These 12 T cell receptor beta chains were all obtained from the same sample, sequenced in a study of control samples from healthy donors and cancer patients. Clones were read by immunoSEQ multiplex PCR, and TCRdb kept only the in-frame ones, dropping some. The table has about 92,000 clones, 82% seen once. Sequencing input: blood. The receptors were sampled from a woman in her fifties or sixties in good health.

The gene calls are TRBV29-1 and TRBJ1-2; D is ambiguous. The CDR3 loop spans 12 amino acids. Germline lookup yields CDR1 SQVTM and CDR2 ANQGSEA. V shed 8 bases and J shed 1 base, with 11 bases lying between them. The CDR3 spells CSSWGGNYGYTF. The CDR3 coding sequence is TGCAGCTCATGGGGTGGTAACTATGGCTACACCTTC.

The chain uses TRBV5-1 and TRBJ2-7; D is uncertain. The V gene lost 0 bases and the J gene lost 3 bases, with 4 bases spanning the gap. The CDR3 spans 12 residues. From germline, CDR1 is SGHRS and CDR2 YFSETQ. The DNA for the CDR3 is TGCGCCAGCAGCTTGGACCGCTACGAGCAGTACTTC. Translating it yields CASSLDRYEQYF.

This chain uses TRBV11-1 with TRBJ1-1; D is uncertain. Germline V gene sequence: CDR1 SGHAT, CDR2 FQDESV (reference sequence). Trimming took 5 bases from V and 1 from J, leaving 8 bases between them. The CDR3 consists of 13 residues. The CDR3 bases are TGTGCCAGCAGCGCGACAAAGAACACTGAAGCTTTCTTT. This codes for CASSATKNTEAFF.

The gene calls are TRBV29-1 and TRBJ1-4; no reliable D call. Germline-derived CDR1 and CDR2 are SQVTM and ANQGSEA. With 5 bases removed from V and 3 bases from J, the gap between germline ends came to 10 bases. This CDR3 is 13 amino acids long. The CDR3 here is CSVLISSNEKLFF. The CDR3 DNA reads as TGCAGCGTTCTGATATCCTCTAATGAAAAACTGTTTTTT.

CDR3 protein: CASRLATANTGELFF. In DNA form, the CDR3 reads TGTGCCAGTCGACTAGCGACCGCGAACACCGGGGAGCTGTTTTTT. The chain couples TRBV6-5 to TRBJ2-2, with 8 bases that match TRBD2. In germline, CDR1 is MNHEY, CDR2 SVGAGI. With V trimmed by 9 bases and J by 0 bases, 6 bases remained unmatched. The CDR3 is 15 amino acids.

This clone was seen more than once but under ten times. The chain combines TRBV19 with TRBJ2-4; the D is unclear. The CDR3 has 17 residues. In germline, CDR1 is LNHDA, CDR2 SQIVND (reference sequence). With 4 bases removed from V and 0 bases from J, the gap between germline ends came to 16 bases. The CDR3 loop reads CASSNRTRTPAKNIQYF. The CDR3 region has the DNA TGTGCCAGTAGTAACCGCACGAGGACCCCAGCCAAAAACATTCAGTACTTC.

The chain has TRBV29-1 and TRBJ1-4; weak D call: TRBD1 (6 bases). Trimming cost V 4 bases and J 3 bases, with 6 bases left between them. CDR1 and CDR2 (germline): SQVTM, ANQGSEA. The length of the CDR3 is 12 residues. The DNA for the CDR3 is TGCAGCGTTGCAGGGGCTAATGAAAAACTGTTTTTT. It codes for CSVAGANEKLFF.

The chain combines TRBV5-8 with TRBJ1-2, with 7 bases lining up with TRBD1. This CDR3 comprises 14 residues. The germline gives CDR1 SGHTS, CDR2 YDEGEE. Losses at the gene ends were 1 base for V and 5 bases for J; bases not matched to a gene: 5. CDR3 sequence: CASSLLGGGYGYTF. The CDR3 nucleotides read TGTGCCAGCAGCTTGTTAGGGGGCGGTTATGGCTACACCTTC. Supplemented by reference TRBV5-8 and TRBJ1-2, the full variable domain reads EAGVTQSPTHLIKTRGQQATLRCSPISGHTSVYWYQQALGLGLQFLLWYDEGEERNRGNFPPRFSGRQFPNYSSELNVNALELEDSALYLCASSLLGGGYGYTFGSGTRLTVV.

The chain recombines TRBV28 with TRBJ1-6; D remains unclear. CDR1 MDHEN and CDR2 SYDVKM come from the germline V gene. Trimming left V 5 bases short and J 9 bases short, with 11 bases between. The CDR3 contains 13 residues. Written as DNA, the CDR3 is TGTGCCAGCAGTCCCCACACGGGTTCACCCCTCCACTTT. Translating it yields CASSPHTGSPLHF.

Comment on this clone: Other DNA sequences from this sample encode an identical CDR3 as well. DNA of the CDR3: TGTGCCAGCAGCCAGAGTAACAATGAGCAGTTCTTC. Residues: CASSQSNNEQFF. This rearrangement joins TRBV3-1 (or the pseudogene TRBV3-2) to TRBJ2-1, with D unclear. V was clipped by 3 bases and J by 5 bases, with 5 bases between them. There are 12 residues in the CDR3. Per the germline V gene, CDR1 is LGHDT and CDR2 is YNNKEL (reference sequence).

The chain employs TRBV28 and TRBJ1-6; TRBD1 might be the D (5 bases). This CDR3 comprises 15 residues. CDR1 and CDR2 (germline): MDHEN, SYDVKM. Trimming shortened V by 5 bases and J by 7 bases, and 15 bases separated the two germline ends. The DNA for the CDR3 is TGTGCCAGCAGTCCCCCCTTGGGGGAAAATTCACCCCTCCACTTT. Translation: CASSPPLGENSPLHF.

This clone was seen many times. The chain carries TRBV7-2 and TRBJ2-2; D possibly corresponds to TRBD2 (7 bases). This CDR3 spans 16 amino acids. Trimming cost V 3 bases and J 0 bases, with 11 bases left between them. The germline CDR1 and CDR2 sequences are SGHTA and FQGNSA. CDR3 in amino acids: CASSLRRGPNTGELFF. The CDR3, as DNA: TGTGCCAGCAGCTTGCGGCGGGGGCCGAACACCGGGGAGCTGTTTTTT.